These T cell receptor beta chains were read from a single sample in a study of response to subunit inactivated influenza vaccine. MiXCR, run by TCRdb on the RT-PCR reads, gives a single entry per CDR3 protein. The sample lists 800,000 to 1,000,000 distinct CDR3 sequences; 20% to 25% were seen once. The sample was PBMCs from blood, taken roughly 5 days after vaccination. These receptors all come from a middle-aged man who received an inactivated influenza vaccine. The conserved cysteine and the conserved F or W are not part of the CDR3 here.

CDR3 protein	J gene	V gene
ASSLAPDAYNEQF	TRBJ2-1	TRBV5-1
ASSLDGVYEQY	TRBJ2-7	TRBV5-1
SPKTGSPYSPLH	TRBJ1-6	TRBV20-1
ASSSRQGKGYEQY	TRBJ2-7	TRBV5-1
ASRGGLQGGYT	TRBJ1-2	TRBV12-3/TRBV12-4
SAQESTSGREQF	TRBJ2-1	TRBV20-1
ASTFDSYEQY	TRBJ2-7	TRBV6-2/TRBV6-3
ASSFPLAGDAGELF	TRBJ2-2	TRBV5-1
ATSDLMQGLWF	TRBJ2-1	TRBV24-1
SASGRYNEQF	TRBJ2-1	TRBV29-1
AISESRDEQF	TRBJ2-1	TRBV10-3
ASSLLAGATGELF	TRBJ2-2	TRBV27
SARADSSYEQY	TRBJ2-7	TRBV20-1
ASSLRWQTEAF	TRBJ1-1	TRBV5-1
ASSLRPRSTDTQY	TRBJ2-3	TRBV7-2
SARLQESTDTQY	TRBJ2-3	TRBV20-1
ASSPREGGGNEQF	TRBJ2-1	TRBV3-1
SAVLTSGVHYEQY	TRBJ2-7	TRBV20-1
SVEGLAYTDTQY	TRBJ2-3	TRBV29-1
ASTAGTGTGDEQF	TRBJ2-1	TRBV12-3/TRBV12-4
ASSSAPLAGGVETQY	TRBJ2-5	TRBV7-3
ASIGQGNTEAF	TRBJ1-1	TRBV6-5
ASSKYWRNYGYT	TRBJ1-2	TRBV21-1
ASSLVEAGGRAGELF	TRBJ2-2	TRBV12-3/TRBV12-4
ASSFGTGRSNQPQH	TRBJ1-5	TRBV28
ASKRTQGAGYT	TRBJ1-2	TRBV6-5
SVVRAGETQY	TRBJ2-5	TRBV29-1
SVRTQVNTGELF	TRBJ2-2	TRBV29-1
ASSQPGQGASIDPYEQY	TRBJ2-7	TRBV4-2
ASSEQGRTYEQY	TRBJ2-7	TRBV25-1
SASVTGNSYNEQF	TRBJ2-1	TRBV20-1